The source of this T cell receptor beta chain is a study of T cells in Graves' hyperthyroidism and ophthalmopathy. This clonotype has more than one count but fewer than ten. The antigen is not known. Study observations and caveats: Ophthalmopathy and stable hyperthyroidism were told apart by a 13 V-J model.

The investigators amplified TCR beta CDR3 regions from RNA transcripts. A first-round RT-PCR of the TCR CDR3 used the HTBI primer set. MiXCR, run by TCRdb on the multiplex PCR reads, gives a single entry per CDR3 protein. Found here are fewer than 600,000 distinct CDR3 sequences, 13% to 15% of them singletons; the top ten hold approximately 15%. From germline, CDR1 is SGHTA and CDR2 FQGNSA. The CDR3 length is 14 residues. Trimming shortened V by 6 bases and J by 0 bases, and 11 bases separated the two germline ends. Lactation, pregnancy, other autoimmune disease or uncontrolled infection excluded patients.

Specimen: blood. V is TRBV7-2 and J is TRBJ2-5; D is unclear. The TCR originated in a woman aged 35 to 49 with Graves' hyperthyroidism. CDR3 sequence reads: CASRPAPNQETQYF. DNA of the CDR3: TGTGCCAGCAGACCGGCACCAAACCAAGAGACCCAGTACTTC.